The 5 T cell receptor beta chains in this list originate from one sample, sequenced in a study of CD8+ T cells in alopecia areata. cDNA prepared by RNA extraction and subsequent reverse transcription served as the template for sequencing. Using immunoSEQ multiplex PCR, the repertoire was profiled, and TCRdb retains in-frame clones only, with some absent. The sample holds 120,000 or so clones, roughly 60% seen once. Treatment in this sample: oral pan-JAK inhibitor, 5-10 mg twice daily. The starting material was CD8+ T cells sorted from blood, obtained at week 4, from a patient treated with tofacitinib. All receptors come from a human donor with alopecia areata.

In this sample, this clone turned up a few times. This chain joins TRBV29-1 and TRBJ1-5; D may be TRBD1 (5 bases). This CDR3 contains 14 residues. Looked up from germline, CDR1 is SQVTM and CDR2 is ANQGSEA. Trimming pared 4 bases from V and 2 bases from J, leaving 12 bases between. The CDR3 spells CSVGRGRGNQPQHF. The CDR3 DNA sequence: TGCAGCGTTGGAAGGGGACGGGGCAATCAGCCCCAGCATTTT.

The rearrangement links TRBV30 to TRBJ2-7, with D perhaps matching TRBD2 (5 bases). Trimming cost V 5 bases and J 7 bases, with 9 bases left between them. The CDR3 sequence is 10 residues long. Germline CDR1 GTSNPN, CDR2 SVGIG (reference sequence). In nucleotides, the CDR3 is TGTGCCTGGGGGAGCCAAGAGCAGTACTTC. Amino acids: CAWGSQEQYF. Full variable domain (missing parts from reference TRBV30 and TRBJ2-7): SQTIHQWPATLVQPVGSPLSLECTVEGTSNPNLYWYRQAAGRGLQLLFYSVGIGQISSEVPQNLSASRPQDRQFILSSKKLLLSDSGFYLCAWGSQEQYFGPGTRLTVT.

The CDR3 DNA follows: TGTGCCAGCGAACAGCTCCGCCCACGCACAGGGGATACGCAGTATTTT. Residues: CASEQLRPRTGDTQYF. This chain links TRBV7-9 with TRBJ2-3; possible D gene TRBD1, 6 bases. Germline lookup yields CDR1 SEHNR and CDR2 FQNEAQ (reference sequence). This CDR3 is 16 amino acids long. The V and J ends lost 8 bases and 6 bases respectively, with 24 bases between them. Supplemented by reference TRBV7-9 and TRBJ2-3, the full variable domain reads DTGVSQNPRHKITKRGQNVTFRCDPISEHNRLYWYRQTLGQGPEFLTYFQNEAQLEKSRLLSDRFSAERPKGSFSTLEIQRTEQGDSAMYLCASEQLRPRTGDTQYFGPGTRLTVL.

This clone was observed a handful of times. This chain links TRBV29-1 with TRBJ1-1; D uncertain. CDR3 length equals 12 residues. Trimming left V 8 bases short and J 1 base short, with 11 bases between. Germline V CDR1 and CDR2: SQVTM, ANQGSEA. CDR3 DNA: TGCAGCTTTTCTTCTGGGAACACTGAAGCTTTCTTT. Encoded protein: CSFSSGNTEAFF.

On this clone: The sample contains more than one DNA sequence encoding this CDR3. The rearrangement uses TRBV7-2 and TRBJ2-7; D is undetermined. The V end lost 0 bases, the J end lost 0 bases, and 3 bases lay between the germline ends. The CDR3 has 13 amino acids. CDR1 and CDR2 from the germline V gene are SGHTA and FQGNSA. CDR3 DNA sequence: TGTGCCAGCAGCTTAGCGGGCTCCTACGAGCAGTACTTC. The encoded protein is CASSLAGSYEQYF.